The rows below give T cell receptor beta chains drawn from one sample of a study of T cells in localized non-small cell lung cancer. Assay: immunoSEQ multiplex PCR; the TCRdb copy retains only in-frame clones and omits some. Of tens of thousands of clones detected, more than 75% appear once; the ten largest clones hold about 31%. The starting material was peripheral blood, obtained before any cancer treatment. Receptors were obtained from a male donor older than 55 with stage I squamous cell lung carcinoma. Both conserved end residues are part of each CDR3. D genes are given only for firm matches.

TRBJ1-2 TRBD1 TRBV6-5 CASSLNPGGNYGYTF TGTGCCAGCAGCTTAAATCCAGGGGGGAACTATGGCTACACCTTC
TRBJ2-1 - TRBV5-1 CASSFFTGYNEQFF TGCGCCAGCAGCTTCTTTACGGGTTACAATGAGCAGTTCTTC
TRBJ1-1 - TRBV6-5 CASSEGYENTEAFF TGTGCCAGCAGTGAAGGATACGAGAACACTGAAGCTTTCTTT
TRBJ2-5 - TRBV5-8 CASSFGSRLETQYF TGTGCCAGCAGCTTTGGGTCAAGATTGGAGACCCAGTACTTC
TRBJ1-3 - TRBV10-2 CASRSGTTGNTIYF TGCGCCAGTAGGAGCGGGACAACAGGAAACACCATATATTTT
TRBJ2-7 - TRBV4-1 CASSLQASLSYEQYF TGCGCCAGCAGTCTACAGGCCTCCCTCTCCTACGAGCAGTACTTC
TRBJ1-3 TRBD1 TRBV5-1 CASSPGQGSGHF TGCGCCAGCAGCCCAGGACAGGGATCGGGGCATTTT
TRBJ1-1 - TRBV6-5 CASRVGPEAFF TGTGCCAGCAGGGTGGGCCCTGAAGCTTTCTTT
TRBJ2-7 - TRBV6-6 CASSYRRIDEQYF TGTGCCAGCAGTTATAGGAGGATCGACGAGCAGTACTTC
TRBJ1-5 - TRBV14 CASSQRPDSTNQPQHF TGTGCCAGCAGCCAACGCCCTGACAGCACCAATCAGCCCCAGCATTTT
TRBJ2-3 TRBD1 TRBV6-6 CASSRDREADTQYF TGTGCCAGCAGTCGGGACAGGGAAGCAGATACGCAGTATTTT
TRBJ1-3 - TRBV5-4 CASSFRGAGNTIYF TGTGCCAGCAGCTTCCGGGGTGCTGGAAACACCATATATTTT
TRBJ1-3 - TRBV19 CASSMKGAGNTIYF TGTGCCAGTAGTATGAAGGGGGCTGGAAACACCATATATTTT
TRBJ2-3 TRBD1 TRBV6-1 CASSGGQGLFTDTQYF TGTGCCAGCAGTGGGGGACAGGGACTTTTCACAGATACGCAGTATTTT
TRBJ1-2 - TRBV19 CASSFSGWGDGYTF TGTGCCAGTAGTTTCTCAGGGTGGGGAGATGGCTACACCTTC
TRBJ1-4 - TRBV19 CASTSPLMKKLFF TGTGCCAGTACGAGTCCCTTAATGAAAAAACTGTTTTTT